Sequencing of this T cell receptor beta chain was carried out in a study of response to subunit inactivated influenza vaccine. This clonotype appeared a few times. TCRdb called the RT-PCR reads again in MiXCR, with one record for every CDR3 protein. Here the sample spans hundreds of thousands of distinct CDR3 sequences, 15% to 17% being singletons. The CDR3 runs 16 residues. Germline lookup yields CDR1 LGHNA and CDR2 YNFKEQ. Deletions cut 1 base from V and 0 bases from J, with 10 bases between. The genes are TRBV4-2 and TRBJ1-3; D is undetermined. This receptor was obtained from a man aged 45-65 years who received an inactivated influenza vaccine. The material was PBMCs from blood, obtained 12 days after vaccination. The CDR3 spells CASSQVGRVSGNTIYF. CDR3 nucleotides: TGTGCCAGCAGCCAAGTGGGCAGAGTCTCTGGAAACACCATATATTTT.